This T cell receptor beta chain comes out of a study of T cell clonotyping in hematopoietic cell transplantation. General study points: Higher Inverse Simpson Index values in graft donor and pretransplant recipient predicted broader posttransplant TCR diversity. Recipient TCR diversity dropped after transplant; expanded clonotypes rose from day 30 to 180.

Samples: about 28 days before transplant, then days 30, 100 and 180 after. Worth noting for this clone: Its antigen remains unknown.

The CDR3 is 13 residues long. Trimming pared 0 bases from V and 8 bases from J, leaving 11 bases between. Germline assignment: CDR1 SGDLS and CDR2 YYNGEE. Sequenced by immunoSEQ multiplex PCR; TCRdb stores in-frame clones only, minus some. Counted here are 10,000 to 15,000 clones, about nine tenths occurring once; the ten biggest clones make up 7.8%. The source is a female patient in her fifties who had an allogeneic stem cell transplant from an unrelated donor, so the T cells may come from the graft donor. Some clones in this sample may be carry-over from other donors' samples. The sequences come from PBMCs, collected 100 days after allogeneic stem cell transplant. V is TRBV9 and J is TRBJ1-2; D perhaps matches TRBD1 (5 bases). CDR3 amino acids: CASSVVGRGGYTF. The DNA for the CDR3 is TGTGCCAGCAGCGTAGTTGGGAGGGGCGGCTACACCTTC.